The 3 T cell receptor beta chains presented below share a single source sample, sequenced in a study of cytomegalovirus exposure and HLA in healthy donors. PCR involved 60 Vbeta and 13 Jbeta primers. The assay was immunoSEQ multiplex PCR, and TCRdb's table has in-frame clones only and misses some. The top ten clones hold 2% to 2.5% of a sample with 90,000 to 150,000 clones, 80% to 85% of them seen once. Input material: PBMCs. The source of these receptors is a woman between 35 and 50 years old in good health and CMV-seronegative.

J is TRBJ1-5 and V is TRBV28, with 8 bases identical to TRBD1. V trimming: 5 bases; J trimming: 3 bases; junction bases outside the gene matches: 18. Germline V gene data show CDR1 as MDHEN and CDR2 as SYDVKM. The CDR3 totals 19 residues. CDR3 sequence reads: CASSPKFLDRGYYNQPQHF. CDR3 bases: TGTGCCAGCAGTCCAAAATTCCTAGACAGGGGATATTACAATCAGCCCCAGCATTTT. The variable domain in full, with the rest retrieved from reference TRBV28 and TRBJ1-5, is DVKVTQSSRYLVKRTGEKVFLECVQDMDHENMFWYRQDPGLGLRLIYFSYDVKMKEKGDIPEGYSVSREKKERFSLILESASTNQTSMYLCASSPKFLDRGYYNQPQHFGDGTRLSIL.

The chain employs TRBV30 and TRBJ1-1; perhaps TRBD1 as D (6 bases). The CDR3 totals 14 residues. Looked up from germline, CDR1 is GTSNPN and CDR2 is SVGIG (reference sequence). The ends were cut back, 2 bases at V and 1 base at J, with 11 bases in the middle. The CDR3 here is CAWSPDRTNTEAFF. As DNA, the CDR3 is TGTGCCTGGAGTCCCGACAGGACGAACACTGAAGCTTTCTTT.

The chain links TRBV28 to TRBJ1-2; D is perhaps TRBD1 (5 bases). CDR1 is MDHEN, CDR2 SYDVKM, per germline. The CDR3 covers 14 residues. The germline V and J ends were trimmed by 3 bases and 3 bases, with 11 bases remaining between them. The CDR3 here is CASSFWGGHYGYTF. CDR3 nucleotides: TGTGCCAGCAGTTTTTGGGGGGGACACTATGGCTACACCTTC.